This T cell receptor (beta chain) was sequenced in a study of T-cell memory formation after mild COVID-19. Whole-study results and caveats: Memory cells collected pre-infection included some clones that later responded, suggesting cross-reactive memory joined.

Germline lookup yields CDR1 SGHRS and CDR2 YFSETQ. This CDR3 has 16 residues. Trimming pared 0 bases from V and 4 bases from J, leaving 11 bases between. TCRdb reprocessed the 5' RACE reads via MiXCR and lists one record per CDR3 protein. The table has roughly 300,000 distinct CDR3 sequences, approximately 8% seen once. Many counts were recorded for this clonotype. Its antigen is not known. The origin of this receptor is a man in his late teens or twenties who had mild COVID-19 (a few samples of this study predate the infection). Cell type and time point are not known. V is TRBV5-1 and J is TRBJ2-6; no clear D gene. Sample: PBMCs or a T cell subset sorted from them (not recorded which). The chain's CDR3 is CASSLGVVTGANVLTF. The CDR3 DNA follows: TGCGCCAGCAGCTTGGGGGTTGTAACGGGGGCCAACGTCCTGACTTTC.